These T cell receptor beta chains were read from a single sample in a study of CD8 T cells in ankylosing spondylitis. TCRdb ran MiXCR on the 5' RACE reads and lists one entry per CDR3 protein. This sample has just over 350,000 distinct CDR3 sequences, with 20% to 25% found just once. The sequenced sample was blood, either unsorted or a sorted T cell fraction (not recorded which). Receptors originate from a male donor with ankylosing spondylitis or in good health (not recorded which). The CDR3 runs from the conserved cysteine through the conserved F or W. D genes are given only for firm matches. Part of the rows lack a size; the others show once, few, many or a class for expanded clones.

length,J,V,D,size,DNA,CDR3
12,TRBJ1-1,TRBV7-9,.,.,TGTGCCAGCAGCTCCCTAGGGTATGAAGCTTTCTTT,CASSSLGYEAFF
13,TRBJ2-7,TRBV5-4,.,.,TGTGCCAGCGAGTTTTATGGGGGCTACGAGCAGTACTTC,CASEFYGGYEQYF
15,TRBJ2-3,TRBV12-3/TRBV12-4,.,few,TGTGCCAGCACCCCGTCCATTGGGGTCGCAGATACGCAGTATTTT,CASTPSIGVADTQYF
15,TRBJ2-7,TRBV15,TRBD1,.,TGTGCCACCAGCAGAGAATACAGGGGTAGCGACGAGCAGTACTTC,CATSREYRGSDEQYF
15,TRBJ2-7,TRBV4-2,TRBD2,.,TGTGCCAGCAGCCAAGAAGGGACTAGCTACTACGAGCAGTACTTC,CASSQEGTSYYEQYF
15,TRBJ2-7,TRBV5-4,TRBD1,.,TGTGCCAGCAGCACCAGACAGGGGGCGGAGGACGAGCAGTACTTC,CASSTRQGAEDEQYF
13,TRBJ2-7,TRBV20-1,.,.,TGCAGTGCTAGAGATAACGGACCCTACGAGCAGTACTTC,CSARDNGPYEQYF
14,TRBJ2-1,TRBV4-1,.,few,TGCGCCAGCAATGGCGGGGTCTCCTACAATGAGCAGTTCTTC,CASNGGVSYNEQFF
16,TRBJ2-2,TRBV27,TRBD2,.,TGTGCCAGCAGTGAACTACTAGCGGGGTACACCGGGGAGCTGTTTTTT,CASSELLAGYTGELFF
17,TRBJ1-2,TRBV15,.,few,TGTGCCACCAGCAGATTCAGGGAAACCGAAACTTCCTATGGCTACACCTTC,CATSRFRETETSYGYTF
17,TRBJ2-5,TRBV2,.,.,TGTGCCAGCAGTGAAGGAGCCAGGGTAGGGGTCTTTGAGACCCAGTACTTC,CASSEGARVGVFETQYF
15,TRBJ2-1,TRBV10-3,TRBD2,many,TGTGCCATCAGTGAGTCGGCGGGGGGGCTTAATGAGCAGTTCTTC,CAISESAGGLNEQFF
13,TRBJ2-7,TRBV6-6,.,few,TGTGCCAGCAGTGAGACAGACTTCTACGAGCAGTACTTC,CASSETDFYEQYF
15,TRBJ1-2,TRBV7-8,TRBD1,few,TGTGCCAGCAGCGACTTGGGACAGGGACGCTATGGCTACACCTTC,CASSDLGQGRYGYTF
12,TRBJ2-7,TRBV29-1,TRBD1,.,TGCAGCGTTGAGGGACAGTCCTACGAGCAGTACTTC,CSVEGQSYEQYF
16,TRBJ2-7,TRBV28,TRBD1,.,TGTGCCAGCAGTTTGGTTACGGGACAGGGAACCTACGAGCAGTACTTC,CASSLVTGQGTYEQYF
15,TRBJ2-3,TRBV5-6,.,few,TGTGCCAGCAGCTTGGGAGGTTCCAAGGTATATACGCAGTATTTT,CASSLGGSKVYTQYF
14,TRBJ2-5,TRBV7-2,.,few,TGTGCCAGCAGCTTAAATCTAGGATGGGAGACCCAGTACTTC,CASSLNLGWETQYF
13,TRBJ2-1,TRBV6-4,TRBD2,few,TGTGCCAGCAGTGACGGGACTAGCAATGAGCAGTTCTTC,CASSDGTSNEQFF
16,TRBJ2-2,TRBV5-1,.,.,TGCGCCAGCAGCTCAACCGAACAAGCGAACACCGGGGAGCTGTTTTTT,CASSSTEQANTGELFF
16,TRBJ2-7,TRBV27,TRBD1,.,TGTGCCAGCAGTTTAGCGCTGGGACAGGGCATTTACGAGCAGTACTTC,CASSLALGQGIYEQYF
13,TRBJ2-7,TRBV29-1,TRBD1,.,TGCAGCGTCGTCCGGGACAGTTCCTACGAGCAGTACTTC,CSVVRDSSYEQYF
15,TRBJ2-3,TRBV14,.,few,TGTGCCAGCAGCCAAGACCTAGCCTTCACAGATACGCAGTATTTT,CASSQDLAFTDTQYF
16,TRBJ1-2,TRBV27,TRBD1,.,TGTGCCAGCAGTTTCGCGGGACAGGGCTACGGGGCTGGCTACACCTTC,CASSFAGQGYGAGYTF
17,TRBJ2-2,TRBV5-5,.,.,TGTGCCAGCAGCTTGAGTCGGCAGGGCCCGGGAACCGGGGAGCTGTTTTTT,CASSLSRQGPGTGELFF
14,TRBJ2-7,TRBV24-1,.,.,TGTGCCACCAGTGATTCAGACAGTCTGCACGAGCAGTACTTC,CATSDSDSLHEQYF
12,TRBJ2-7,TRBV25-1,.,few,TGTGCCAGCAGTGACCAGGGTCGCGAGCAGTACTTC,CASSDQGREQYF
15,TRBJ1-1,TRBV7-3,TRBD1,.,TGTGCCAGTAGCGTCGGGACAGGGGGGAACACTGAAGCTTTCTTT,CASSVGTGGNTEAFF
15,TRBJ2-1,TRBV28,.,.,TGTGCCATCCGACATCCTAGCTCCTCCTACAATGAGCAGTTCTTC,CAIRHPSSSYNEQFF
15,TRBJ2-7,TRBV29-1,.,.,TGCAGCGTTGAGGGCCTTGTAGACAAGACCTACGAGCAGTACTTC,CSVEGLVDKTYEQYF
18,TRBJ2-1,TRBV11-2,.,.,TGTGCCAGCAGCTTAGTTACCGAAACAGGGCTCTTTCTGGATGAGCAGTTCTTC,CASSLVTETGLFLDEQFF
13,TRBJ2-5,TRBV15,.,.,TGTGCCACCAGAGAGTCAGGACAAGAGACCCAGTACTTC,CATRESGQETQYF
13,TRBJ1-6,TRBV27,.,.,TGTGCCAGCAGTTTATCGACACTGGTCCCCCTCCACTTT,CASSLSTLVPLHF
17,TRBJ2-5,TRBV12-5,.,.,TGTGCTAGTGGTTTGGTACTACCCGGCCAGGGCCCCCCAACCCAGTACTTC,CASGLVLPGQGPPTQYF